Sequencing of this TCR beta chain was carried out in a study of T cell responses to AZD1222 COVID-19 vaccine. Whole-study findings and limits: Donors, mostly white British, included more females; clonal diversity was possibly underestimated.

As regards this clone: No antigen is known for it.

The method was immunoSEQ multiplex PCR; TCRdb's version includes in-frame clones alone and lacks a portion of them. This sample has some 150,000 clones, with 80% to 85% found just once. V shed 9 bases and J shed 5 bases, with 17 bases lying between them. From germline, CDR1 is WNHNN and CDR2 SYGVQD (reference sequence). There are 13 residues in the CDR3. The source material was peripheral blood, sampled on day 0 of MenACWY control vaccination. The rearrangement uses TRBV10-1 and TRBJ2-7; D call uncertain. This receptor was identified in an adult in good health. CDR3 region: CASDPPVGHEQYV. The CDR3 DNA sequence: TGCGCCAGTGACCCCCCGGTCGGCCACGAGCAGTACGTC.